Each of the 28 T cell receptor beta chains below was sequenced from the same sample in a study of cytomegalovirus exposure and HLA in healthy donors. PCR primers comprised 60 Vbeta and 13 Jbeta primers. Produced via immunoSEQ multiplex PCR; TCRdb's table is partial and in-frame only. The sample lists roughly 90,000 clones, about 81% occurring once. Sequencing was performed on PBMCs. These receptors all come from a man aged 18 to 29 in good health and CMV-seronegative.

The rearrangement uses TRBV10-2 and TRBJ1-3; tentative D call: TRBD1 (5 bases). There are 14 residues in the CDR3. Per the germline V gene, CDR1 is WSHSY and CDR2 is SAAADI. V was cut by 2 bases and J by 7 bases, with 12 bases left in between. This CDR3 reads CASSEIRARNTIYF. The DNA for the CDR3 is TGCGCCAGCAGTGAGATCAGGGCCCGGAACACCATATATTTT.

For the CDR3, the DNA is TGCAGCGTTGTGGGGGAGGGCACTGAAGCTTTCTTT. It codes for CSVVGEGTEAFF. The chain combines TRBV29-1 with TRBJ1-1; tentative D call: TRBD1 (5 bases). The CDR3 has 12 residues. Germline V gives CDR1 SQVTM, CDR2 ANQGSEA. Trimming removed 4 bases from V and 4 bases from J, with 10 bases in between.

The J gene is TRBJ1-5, the V gene TRBV19; 8 nucleotides match TRBD1. The CDR3 has 15 amino acids. CDR1 is LNHDA and CDR2 is SQIVND in the germline V gene (reference sequence). The trim removed 3 bases at V and 11 bases at J, leaving 12 bases unmatched. In nucleotides, the CDR3 is TGTGCCAGTAGTATCCTGGGGACAGGATGGGAGGCCCAGCATTTT. Amino acid sequence: CASSILGTGWEAQHF.

The chain has TRBV28 and TRBJ1-1; 7 bases map to TRBD1. In germline, CDR1 is MDHEN, CDR2 SYDVKM. After removal of 4 bases from V and 5 bases from J, the junction contained 4 bases not matched to a gene. The CDR3 length is 13 residues. CDR3 DNA sequence: TGTGCCAGCAGTTACAGGGGTGGAACTGAAGCTTTCTTT. It is translated as CASSYRGGTEAFF.

V usage is TRBV5-1 and J usage is TRBJ2-7; the D gene is possibly TRBD1 (6 bases). In germline, CDR1 is SGHRS, CDR2 YFSETQ. The CDR3 consists of 14 residues. Trimming left V 7 bases short and J 2 bases short, with 16 bases between. The CDR3 spells CASAPTRTAYEQYF. DNA of the CDR3: TGCGCCAGCGCCCCGACCCGGACAGCCTACGAGCAGTACTTC.

This chain links TRBV11-2 with TRBJ2-7, with D uncertain. Trimming took off 5 bases at V and 2 bases at J, with 13 bases between the two ends. Germline CDR1 reads SGHAT; CDR2 reads FQNNGV. The CDR3 is 14 residues long. The CDR3 nucleotides read TGTGCCAGCAGCCCCGGTGGCGGAGCCTACGAGCAGTACTTC. This sequence encodes CASSPGGGAYEQYF. The variable domain in full, with the rest retrieved from reference TRBV11-2 and TRBJ2-7, is EAGVAQSPRYKIIEKRQSVAFWCNPISGHATLYWYQQILGQGPKLLIQFQNNGVVDDSQLPKDRFSAERLKGVDSTLKIQPAKLEDSAVYLCASSPGGGAYEQYFGPGTRLTVT.

The rearrangement joins TRBV29-1 to TRBJ1-2; 11 bases are a match to TRBD1. Per the germline V gene, CDR1 is SQVTM and CDR2 is ANQGSEA. The CDR3 is 14 residues long. V was pared by 7 bases and J by 6 bases, with 10 bases of the junction left unmatched. This chain's CDR3 is CSARDRGKNHGYTF. In DNA, the CDR3 is TGCAGCGCCCGGGACAGGGGGAAAAATCATGGCTACACCTTC.

The rearrangement uses TRBV4-3 and TRBJ2-7, with D unresolved. The germline V gene has CDR1 LGHNA and CDR2 YSLEER. V lost 0 bases and J lost 3, with 9 bases in between. This CDR3 has 14 amino acids. CDR3 residues: CASSQDAHYYEQYF. The CDR3 coding sequence is TGCGCCAGCAGCCAAGATGCCCACTACTACGAGCAGTACTTC.

The chain combines TRBV4-3 with TRBJ2-3; D possibly corresponds to TRBD2 (6 bases). Trimming stripped 0 bases from V and 1 base from J, with 8 bases between. Germline CDR1 reads LGHNA; CDR2 reads YSLEER. The CDR3 is made up of 15 amino acids. The DNA for the CDR3 is TGCGCCAGCAGCCAAGAAGCTAGCGGCACAGATACGCAGTATTTT. It is translated as CASSQEASGTDTQYF.

By sample share, this clone is medium-sized. This chain joins TRBV6-4 and TRBJ2-1; 8 bases map to TRBD1. Trimming removed 2 bases from V and 5 bases from J; junction bases left unmatched: 2. The CDR3 runs to 14 residues. CDR1 is MRHNA and CDR2 is SNTAGT in the germline V gene. The CDR3 loop is CASSDGTGHNEQFF. The CDR3 bases are TGTGCCAGCAGTGACGGGACAGGACACAATGAGCAGTTCTTC.

Concerning this clone itself: One end of the junction is discordant with germline, which a read error may explain. The V gene is TRBV7-7, the J gene TRBJ2-7, with D possibly TRBD2 on 5 matching bases. Germline CDR1 SSHAT, CDR2 FNYEAQ (reference sequence). This CDR3 has 13 amino acids. The CDR3 DNA follows: TGTGCTAGCAGCCGAGGGTCTTCCTACGAGCAGTACTTC. This codes for CASSRGSSYEQYF.

CDR3 protein: CASSYSDRSNQPQHF. DNA of the CDR3: TGTGCCAGCAGTTACTCCGACAGGAGCAATCAGCCCCAGCATTTT. This chain joins TRBV6-5 and TRBJ1-5; maybe TRBD1 (6 bases). The germline CDR1 and CDR2 sequences are MNHEY and SVGAGI. This CDR3 contains 15 residues. Trimming took off 0 bases at V and 1 base at J, with 7 bases between the two ends.

The genes are TRBV2 and TRBJ2-1; D is perhaps TRBD2 (5 bases). The V and J ends lost 4 bases and 5 bases respectively, with 18 bases between them. The CDR3 has 16 amino acids. Per germline, CDR1 SNHLY and CDR2 FYNNEI. The DNA for the CDR3 is TGTGCCAGCAGTGTACGTCTACTAGGTTTTCACAATGAGCAGTTCTTC. This gives the protein CASSVRLLGFHNEQFF. The whole variable domain, remainder taken from reference TRBV2 and TRBJ2-1, is EPEVTQTPSHQVTQMGQEVILRCVPISNHLYFYWYRQILGQKVEFLVSFYNNEISEKSEIFDDQFSVERPDGSNFTLKIRSTKLEDSAMYFCASSVRLLGFHNEQFFGPGTRLTVL.

The rearrangement uses TRBV30 and TRBJ1-2; D is unclear. The CDR3 spans 11 residues. CDR1 is GTSNPN and CDR2 is SVGIG in the germline V gene (reference sequence). V dropped 5 bases and J dropped 4 bases, with 8 bases sitting between them. CDR3 in DNA: TGTGCCTGGCCCTCGGGCTATGGCTACACCTTC. Amino acids: CAWPSGYGYTF.

This clone was picked up one time. The chain carries TRBV10-2 and TRBJ2-7; 8 bases line up with TRBD1. The germline V gene has CDR1 WSHSY and CDR2 SAAADI. The V and J ends lost 6 bases and 5 bases, in that order; junction bases with no gene match: 6. The CDR3 totals 13 residues. Here the CDR3 DNA reads TGCGCCAGCAGGGACAGGGTGACCCACGAGCAGTACTTC. Protein: CASRDRVTHEQYF.

This clone has only a few counts. The chain carries TRBV7-9 and TRBJ2-1, with D maybe TRBD2 (5 bases). Per the germline V gene, CDR1 is SEHNR and CDR2 is FQNEAQ (reference sequence). Trimming took 8 bases from V and 5 from J, leaving 13 bases between them. The CDR3 spans 13 residues. The CDR3 sequence: CASFPMRDNEQFF. CDR3 DNA sequence: TGTGCCAGCTTCCCGATGAGGGACAATGAGCAGTTCTTC. The variable domain in full, completed from reference TRBV7-9 and TRBJ2-1, reads DTGVSQNPRHKITKRGQNVTFRCDPISEHNRLYWYRQTLGQGPEFLTYFQNEAQLEKSRLLSDRFSAERPKGSFSTLEIQRTEQGDSAMYLCASFPMRDNEQFFGPGTRLTVL.

This chain connects TRBV6-5 to TRBJ1-1; 9 nucleotides match TRBD1. The CDR3 has 14 amino acids. With V trimmed by 5 bases and J by 5 bases, 6 bases remained unmatched. Germline V lookup: CDR1 MNHEY, CDR2 SVGAGI. The CDR3 DNA sequence: TGTGCCAGCAGTAACCACAGGGGGCGGACTGAAGCTTTCTTT. Translated: CASSNHRGRTEAFF.

CDR3 sequence: CAWGTGGEQYF. DNA of the CDR3: TGTGCCTGGGGGACAGGGGGCGAGCAGTACTTC. The V and J genes are TRBV30 and TRBJ2-7; 11 positions agree with TRBD1. The CDR3 has 11 amino acids. The ends lost 5 bases at V and 6 bases at J; junction bases unmatched: 0. Per germline, CDR1 GTSNPN and CDR2 SVGIG (reference sequence).

The rearrangement joins TRBV7-9 to TRBJ2-5, with D maybe TRBD2 (6 bases). The CDR3 length is 15 residues. Germline CDR1 SEHNR, CDR2 FQNEAQ (reference sequence). V shed 3 bases and J shed 2 bases, with 13 bases lying between them. The CDR3 nucleotides are TGTGCCAGCAGCTTGGGGGGACCGGAGCAAGAGACCCAGTACTTC. This codes for CASSLGGPEQETQYF.

The V call is TRBV7-9, the J call TRBJ1-1; D unclear. Germline V gene lookup returns CDR1 SEHNR and CDR2 FQNEAQ (reference sequence). This CDR3 has 13 amino acids. V was cut by 7 bases and J by 2 bases, with 11 bases left in between. This CDR3 is CASTPRGNTEAFF. The CDR3 coding sequence is TGTGCCAGCACCCCCCGGGGAAACACTGAAGCTTTCTTT. The complete variable domain, with remaining parts taken from reference TRBV7-9 and TRBJ1-1, reads DTGVSQNPRHKITKRGQNVTFRCDPISEHNRLYWYRQTLGQGPEFLTYFQNEAQLEKSRLLSDRFSAERPKGSFSTLEIQRTEQGDSAMYLCASTPRGNTEAFFGQGTRLTVV.

This chain links TRBV6-4 with TRBJ1-1, with D perhaps matching TRBD1 (6 bases). Germline CDR1 and CDR2: MRHNA and SNTAGT. The CDR3 contains 19 residues. V lost 0 bases to trimming and J lost 1 base, with 21 bases between them. In DNA, the CDR3 is TGTGCCAGCAGTGACTCGAGAATTGGTACAGGGACTAAGAACACTGAAGCTTTCTTT. Protein: CASSDSRIGTGTKNTEAFF.

V is TRBV6-5 and J is TRBJ1-2, with D possibly matching TRBD1 (5 bases). This CDR3 comprises 14 residues. In germline, CDR1 is MNHEY, CDR2 SVGAGI. V lost 5 bases to trimming and J lost 4 bases, with 14 bases between them. The CDR3: CASSKGGDFYGYTF. The CDR3 bases are TGTGCCAGCAGTAAGGGAGGGGATTTCTATGGCTACACCTTC.

The rearrangement joins TRBV30 to TRBJ1-2, with TRBD1 as a possible D gene (6 bases). There are 12 residues in the CDR3. The V end lost 3 bases, the J end lost 7 bases, and 12 bases lay between the germline ends. Looked up from germline, CDR1 is GTSNPN and CDR2 is SVGIG (reference sequence). The CDR3 DNA reads TGTGCCTGGAGCTCAGGGGTGGCTGGCTACACCTTC. Protein: CAWSSGVAGYTF.

This chain uses TRBV11-1 with TRBJ2-7; D perhaps matches TRBD2 (6 bases). V was shortened by 6 bases and J by 3 bases, with 18 bases between the two germline ends. This CDR3 has 15 amino acids. Germline values: CDR1 SGHAT, CDR2 FQDESV (reference sequence). The CDR3 nucleotides are TGTGCCAGCAGTACCTCGGGCGGGAATCTCTACGAGCAGTACTTC. Translating it yields CASSTSGGNLYEQYF.

CDR3 residues: CASTRLQGFNYGYTF. The CDR3 DNA sequence: TGTGCCAGCACCCGACTACAGGGTTTCAACTATGGCTACACCTTC. The chain recombines TRBV6-6 with TRBJ1-2; possibly TRBD1 for D (6 bases). Per the germline V gene, CDR1 is MNHNY and CDR2 is SVGAGI (reference sequence). Trimming took off 7 bases at V and 2 bases at J, with 17 bases between the two ends. The CDR3 contains 15 residues.

V and J are TRBV5-1 and TRBJ1-4; possible D gene TRBD1, 6 bases. With 2 bases removed from V and 13 bases from J, the gap between germline ends came to 15 bases. The length of the CDR3 is 13 residues. Germline V lookup: CDR1 SGHRS, CDR2 YFSETQ. The CDR3 spells CASSFVGTQGLFF. In nucleotides, the CDR3 is TGCGCCAGCAGCTTCGTAGGGACACAAGGACTGTTTTTT.

This clone was seen more than once but under ten times. The chain combines TRBV4-1 with TRBJ1-2, with D uncertain. V gave up 2 bases and J gave up 0 bases, with 25 bases separating them. Germline V gene data show CDR1 as MGHRA and CDR2 as YSYEKL. The CDR3 loop spans 20 amino acids. This CDR3 is CASSQPAINHRSKSNYGYTF. Here the CDR3 DNA reads TGCGCCAGCAGCCAACCGGCAATTAATCACAGATCCAAATCTAACTATGGCTACACCTTC.

CDR3 nucleotides: TGTGCCAGCAGCTTAGGGCAGCGCAGCTCCTACAATGAGCAGTTCTTC. Residues: CASSLGQRSSYNEQFF. This chain links TRBV7-6 with TRBJ2-1, with D unresolved. CDR1 and CDR2 from the germline V gene are SGHVS and FNYEAQ. Trimming removed 1 base from V and 0 bases from J, with 10 bases in between. The CDR3 is 16 amino acids.